This is a list of T cell receptor beta chains from one sample in a study of blood T cell repertoires in COVID-19. The assay was immunoSEQ multiplex PCR, and TCRdb's table has in-frame clones only and misses some. This sample has under 200,000 clones, with 85% to 90% found just once. The sample consisted of peripheral blood. These TCRs come from a man in his sixties with COVID-19, enrolled during active disease. CDR3s include the opening cysteine and the closing phenylalanine or tryptophan. The size field is filled for only some rows; it gives once, few, many or a size class.

>TRBV6-2/TRBV6-3|TRBJ2-1|.
CASSPYTSGGAKEEQFF
>TRBV6-1|TRBJ2-1|.
CASSESRLAGVGEQFF
>TRBV5-5|TRBJ1-6|few
CASSLAGSLASYNSPLHF
>TRBV19|TRBJ1-2|.
CASSMARTVYGYTF
>TRBV11-2|TRBJ2-6|.
CASSLVRGGANVLTF
>TRBV2|TRBJ2-7|.
CASSSQAAYEQYF
>TRBV27|TRBJ1-3|.
CASSATGVSGNTIYF
>TRBV7-2|TRBJ1-5|.
CASSFSSNRGPNQPQHF
>TRBV7-3|TRBJ2-5|.
CASSSQGYAETQYF
>TRBV2|TRBJ1-4|.
CASSEGEFQKLFF
>TRBV28|TRBJ2-3|.
CASRVRGYSSSTDTQYF
>TRBV19|TRBJ1-5|.
CASGDRGHGQPQHF
>TRBV5-8|TRBJ2-7|.
CASRLGGVGQYF
>TRBV5-1|TRBJ1-1|.
CASSLGTGGRGTEAFF
>TRBV18|TRBJ1-5|.
CASSPARNQPQHF
>TRBV5-6|TRBJ1-1|.
CASSLEQGPNTEAFF